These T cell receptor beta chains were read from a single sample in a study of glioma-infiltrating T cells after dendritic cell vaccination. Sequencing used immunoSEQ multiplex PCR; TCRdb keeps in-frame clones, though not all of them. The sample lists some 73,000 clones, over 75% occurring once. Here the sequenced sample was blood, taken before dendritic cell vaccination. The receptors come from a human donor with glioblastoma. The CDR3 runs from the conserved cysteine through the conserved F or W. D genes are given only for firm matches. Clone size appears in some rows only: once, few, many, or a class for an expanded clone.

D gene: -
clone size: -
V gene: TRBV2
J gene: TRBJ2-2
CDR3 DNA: TGTGCCAGCAGTGCTGCGGGGCAGTACACCGGGGAGCTGTTTTTT
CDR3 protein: CASSAAGQYTGELFF

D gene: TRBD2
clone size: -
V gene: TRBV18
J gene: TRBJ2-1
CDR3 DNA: TGTGCCAGCTCACCTCAAGGGAGGGGGCAGTTCTTC
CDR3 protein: CASSPQGRGQFF

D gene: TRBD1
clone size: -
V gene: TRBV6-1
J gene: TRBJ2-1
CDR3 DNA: TGTGCCAGCAGTGAAGGAGGAGGCAGGGGGAGCTCCTACAATGAGCAGTTCTTC
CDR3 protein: CASSEGGGRGSSYNEQFF

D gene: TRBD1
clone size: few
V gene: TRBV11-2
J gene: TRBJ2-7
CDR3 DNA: TGTGCCAGCAGCTTAGGGACAGGGGGTTACGAGCAGTACTTC
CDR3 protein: CASSLGTGGYEQYF

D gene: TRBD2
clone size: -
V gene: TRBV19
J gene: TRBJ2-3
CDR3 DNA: TGTGCCAGTCAGGGTCGACTAGCGGGGGGTGGAGATACGCAGTATTTT
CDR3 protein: CASQGRLAGGGDTQYF

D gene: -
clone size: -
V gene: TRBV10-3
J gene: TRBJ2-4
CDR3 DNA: TGTGCCATCAGTCTAGAGTTCTCAAACATTCAGTACTTC
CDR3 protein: CAISLEFSNIQYF

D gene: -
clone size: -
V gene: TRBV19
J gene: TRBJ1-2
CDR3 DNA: TGTGCCAGTAGTATAGTCGGGCAGGGCTTTAACTATGGCTACACCTTC
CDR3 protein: CASSIVGQGFNYGYTF

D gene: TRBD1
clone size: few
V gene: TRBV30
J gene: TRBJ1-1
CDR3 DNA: TGTGCCTGGGGATTGACAGGCAGGGGGTCTGAAGCTTTCTTT
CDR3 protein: CAWGLTGRGSEAFF

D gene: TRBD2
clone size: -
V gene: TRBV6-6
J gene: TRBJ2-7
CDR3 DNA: TGTGCCAGCAGTGGGGGACTAGCGGGGGGGCAGGGCGAGCAGTACTTC
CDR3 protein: CASSGGLAGGQGEQYF

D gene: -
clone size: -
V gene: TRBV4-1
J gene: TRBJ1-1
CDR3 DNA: TGCGCCAGCAGCCAAGAGTCAGGACTCACTGAAGCTTTCTTT
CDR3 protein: CASSQESGLTEAFF

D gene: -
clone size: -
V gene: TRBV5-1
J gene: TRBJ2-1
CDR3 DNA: TGCGCCAGCAGCTTGGGCCAGGGAAGAAACGGTGAGCAGTTCTTC
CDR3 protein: CASSLGQGRNGEQFF

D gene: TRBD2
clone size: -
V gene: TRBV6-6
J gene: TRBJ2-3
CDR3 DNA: TGTGCCAGCAGCACTAGCGGTGGGGACCCCACAGATACGCAGTATTTT
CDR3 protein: CASSTSGGDPTDTQYF

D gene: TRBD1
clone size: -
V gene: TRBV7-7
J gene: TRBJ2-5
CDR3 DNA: TGTGCCAGCAGCATCGACAGGGGAGAGACCCAGTACTTC
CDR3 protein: CASSIDRGETQYF

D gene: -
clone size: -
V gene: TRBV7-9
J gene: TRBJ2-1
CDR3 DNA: TGTGCCAGCAGGGCCGGGGATCGGGGAACCCCAAATGAGCAGTTCTTC
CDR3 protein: CASRAGDRGTPNEQFF

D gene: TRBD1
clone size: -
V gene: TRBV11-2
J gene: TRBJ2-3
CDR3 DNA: TGTGCCAGCAGCGACGGGACAGGGAGCACAGATACGCAGTATTTT
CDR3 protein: CASSDGTGSTDTQYF

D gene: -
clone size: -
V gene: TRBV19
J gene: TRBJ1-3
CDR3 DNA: TGTGCCAGTGGAACTACAGGGTTACCTGGAAACACCATATATTTT
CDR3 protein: CASGTTGLPGNTIYF

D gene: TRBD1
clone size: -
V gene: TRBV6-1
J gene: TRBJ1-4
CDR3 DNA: TGTGCCAGCAGTGAAAAGGAGACAGGGGCGACGGCTAATGAAAAACTGTTTTTT
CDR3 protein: CASSEKETGATANEKLFF

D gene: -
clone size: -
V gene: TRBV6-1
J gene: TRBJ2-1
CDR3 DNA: TGTGCCAGCAGCCCCGGACTAAGCTCCTACAATGAGCAGTTCTTC
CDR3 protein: CASSPGLSSYNEQFF

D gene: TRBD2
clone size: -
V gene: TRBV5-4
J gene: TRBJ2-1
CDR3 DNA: TGTGCCAGCAGCTTGGACCCATCTGCGGGAGGCAATGAGCAGTTCTTC
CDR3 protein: CASSLDPSAGGNEQFF

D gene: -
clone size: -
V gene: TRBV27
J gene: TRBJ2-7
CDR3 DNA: TGTGCCAGCAGTTTTCGGGGCAGGGGAAACTCCTACGAGCAGTACTTC
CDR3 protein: CASSFRGRGNSYEQYF

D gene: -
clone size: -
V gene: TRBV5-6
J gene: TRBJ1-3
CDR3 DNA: TGTGCCAGCAGCTTGGCACAAGTCGGAAACACCATATATTTT
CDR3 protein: CASSLAQVGNTIYF

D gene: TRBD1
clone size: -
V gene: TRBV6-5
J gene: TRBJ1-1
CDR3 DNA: TGTGCCAGCCGACAGGGAAACGCTGAAGCTTTCTTT
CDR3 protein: CASRQGNAEAFF

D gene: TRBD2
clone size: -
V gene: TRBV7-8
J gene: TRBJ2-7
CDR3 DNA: TGTGCCAGCAGCTTCGCGGGGGGGAGGAACGAGCAGTACTTC
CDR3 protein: CASSFAGGRNEQYF

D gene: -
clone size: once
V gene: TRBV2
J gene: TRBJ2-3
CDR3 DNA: TGTGCCAGCAGAGGGGACATCACAGATACGCAGTATTTT
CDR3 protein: CASRGDITDTQYF

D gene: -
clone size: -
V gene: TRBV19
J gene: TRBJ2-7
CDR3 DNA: TGTGCCAGTAGTAGAGGGACAACGAGCTCCTACGAGCAGTACTTC
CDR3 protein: CASSRGTTSSYEQYF

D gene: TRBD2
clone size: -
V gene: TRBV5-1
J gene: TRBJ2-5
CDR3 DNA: TGCGCCAGCAGCCCAAGTTTCCGGGAGGTAGAGACCCAGTACTTC
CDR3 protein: CASSPSFREVETQYF

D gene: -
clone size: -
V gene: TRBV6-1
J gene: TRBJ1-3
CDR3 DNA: TGTGCCAGCAGTGATCCCGGGAACACCATATATTTT
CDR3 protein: CASSDPGNTIYF

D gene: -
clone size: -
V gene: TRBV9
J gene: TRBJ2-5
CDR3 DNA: TGTGCCAGCAGCGTAGATCCGGACGGAGGGGCCCAGTACTTC
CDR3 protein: CASSVDPDGGAQYF

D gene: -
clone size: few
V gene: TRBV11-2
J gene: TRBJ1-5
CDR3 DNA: TGTGCCAGCAGCTTAGACGCTGAGGAGAAAAGCAATCAGCCCCAGCATTTT
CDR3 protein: CASSLDAEEKSNQPQHF

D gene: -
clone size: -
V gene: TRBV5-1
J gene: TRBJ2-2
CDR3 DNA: TGCGCCAGCAGCTTGATAGCAGTCCTAAACACCGGGGAGCTGTTTTTT
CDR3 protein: CASSLIAVLNTGELFF

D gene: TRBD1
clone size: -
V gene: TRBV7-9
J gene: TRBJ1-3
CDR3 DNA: TGTGCCAGCAGCTCGGGGACAGCGGGAAACACCATATATTTT
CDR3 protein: CASSSGTAGNTIYF

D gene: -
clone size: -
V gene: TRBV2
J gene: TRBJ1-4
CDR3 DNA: TGTGCCAGCAGTGGCGGACAGCGAGCCGAAAAACTGTTTTTT
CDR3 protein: CASSGGQRAEKLFF

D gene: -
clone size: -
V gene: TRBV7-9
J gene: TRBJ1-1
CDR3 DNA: TGTGCCAGCAGCTCACGTGGAGGGGACGGTGAAGCTTTCTTT
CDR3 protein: CASSSRGGDGEAFF

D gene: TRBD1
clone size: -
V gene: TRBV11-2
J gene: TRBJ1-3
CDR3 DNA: TGTGCCAGCAGCCCCCTTAACAGGGGCCCTGGAAACACCATATATTTT
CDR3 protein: CASSPLNRGPGNTIYF

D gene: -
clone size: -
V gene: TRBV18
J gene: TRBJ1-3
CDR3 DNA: TGTGCCAGCTCACCGTCCAGGGCCAACTCTGGAAACACCATATATTTT
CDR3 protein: CASSPSRANSGNTIYF

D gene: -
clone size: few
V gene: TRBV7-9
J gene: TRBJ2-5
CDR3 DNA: TGTGCCAGCAGCTTACGACAAAACCAGGAGACCCAGTACTTC
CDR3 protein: CASSLRQNQETQYF

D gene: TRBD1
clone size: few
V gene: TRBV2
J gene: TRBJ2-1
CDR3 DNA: TGTGCCAGCAGTACAGGGGGCTCGGGATACAATGAGCAGTTCTTC
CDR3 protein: CASSTGGSGYNEQFF

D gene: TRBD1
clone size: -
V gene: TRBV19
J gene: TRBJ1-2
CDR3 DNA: TGTGCCAGTACTAAAGCCGGGACAGGGGGCGGCTATGGCTACACCTTC
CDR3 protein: CASTKAGTGGGYGYTF

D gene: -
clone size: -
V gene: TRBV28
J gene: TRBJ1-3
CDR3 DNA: TGTGCCAGCAGCCCGAAGGGGAGGACCAGGGCTGGAAACACCATATATTTT
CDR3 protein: CASSPKGRTRAGNTIYF

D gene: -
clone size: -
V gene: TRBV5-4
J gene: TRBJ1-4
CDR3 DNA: TGTGCCAGCAGCTCCTGGGAGCTCGGGGAAAAACTGTTTTTT
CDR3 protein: CASSSWELGEKLFF